Listed below are T cell receptor beta chains from one sample, sequenced in a study of blood T cell repertoires in COVID-19. Here immunoSEQ multiplex PCR was the method, and the copy in TCRdb shows in-frame clones only, minus some. The top ten hold 2.2% of the sample, which has around 280,000 clones, around 90% seen once. The sequenced sample was peripheral blood. The source of these receptors is a woman aged 45-65 years who had recovered from COVID-19. Each CDR3 is given with its conserved first and last residue. The D gene is left open where the match is weak. Clone size is shown for a subset of rows, as once, few, many or a class of expanded clone.

>-|TRBJ2-2|TRBV7-3|-
TGTGCCAGCAGCTCCAGATCTACCGGGGAGCTGTTTTTT
CASSSRSTGELFF
>TRBD1|TRBJ1-5|TRBV29-1|once
TGCAGCGTTGGGGCAGGGGGCGACAATCAGCCCCAGCATTTT
CSVGAGGDNQPQHF
>TRBD2|TRBJ2-3|TRBV7-8|-
TGTGCCAGCAGGCCAACTAGCGGGGGGGCCTGGGATACGCAGTATTTT
CASRPTSGGAWDTQYF
>-|TRBJ1-1|TRBV5-1|-
TGCGCCAGCAGTCCGGGGTCTGATTACACTGAAGCTTTCTTT
CASSPGSDYTEAFF
>TRBD1|TRBJ2-5|TRBV6-2/TRBV6-3|-
TGTGCCAGCAGTCAGGGACAGTCTACCTTCCTTCAAGAGACCCAGTACTTC
CASSQGQSTFLQETQYF
>-|TRBJ1-6|TRBV7-8|-
TGTGCCAGCAGCGTGAAGCCGGCGGTGATTGCTTCACCCCTCCACTTT
CASSVKPAVIASPLHF
>TRBD1|TRBJ1-1|TRBV7-2|-
TGTGCCAGCAGCTGGACAGGGACCATGAACACTGAAGCTTTCTTT
CASSWTGTMNTEAFF
>TRBD1|TRBJ1-3|TRBV10-3|once
TGTGCCATCAGTGGGACAGGGGACAGGGGTGGAAACACCATATATTTT
CAISGTGDRGGNTIYF
>-|TRBJ2-1|TRBV5-1|-
TGCGCCAGCAGCTTGGGACAGACCTACAATGAGCAGTTCTTC
CASSLGQTYNEQFF
>-|TRBJ2-2|TRBV5-1|-
TGCGCCAGCAGCCCCGAGGGGAGGCGGGGCCGGAACACCGGGGAGCTGTTTTTT
CASSPEGRRGRNTGELFF
>TRBD1|TRBJ2-5|TRBV7-6|few
TGTGCCAGCAGCTTAGTAACAGGGGAAGAGACCCAGTACTTC
CASSLVTGEETQYF
>-|TRBJ2-7|TRBV29-1|-
TGCAGCGTTGAAGATCGTGCGGGGCAGGGACTCTACGAGCAGTACTTC
CSVEDRAGQGLYEQYF
>-|TRBJ1-2|TRBV6-5|-
TGTGCCAGCAGTCTGACATACTCAAACTATGGCTACACCTTC
CASSLTYSNYGYTF
>TRBD2|TRBJ2-5|TRBV23-1|-
TGCGCCAGCGGGTCTTGGTGGCGGGAGAGGACCCCAGAGACCCAGTACTTC
CASGSWWRERTPETQYF
>-|TRBJ2-2|TRBV6-6|-
TGTGCCAGCAGTTACAACCGGGCCGGGGAGCTGTTTTTT
CASSYNRAGELFF
>TRBD2|TRBJ2-7|TRBV5-1|-
TGCGCCAGCAGCTTATCTAGCGGGGGGGATCCCTACGAGCAGTACTTC
CASSLSSGGDPYEQYF
>TRBD1|TRBJ1-2|TRBV7-3|-
TGTGCCAGCAGCGCGGGACAGGGGTATGGCTACACCTTC
CASSAGQGYGYTF
>TRBD1|TRBJ1-4|TRBV7-9|-
TGTGCCAGCAGCCCCCACAGGGGGTCTAATGAAAAACTGTTTTTT
CASSPHRGSNEKLFF
>TRBD1|TRBJ1-1|TRBV19|-
TGTGCCAGTACCCCAGGGGGACAGGGCCGTGAAGCTTTCTTT
CASTPGGQGREAFF
>-|TRBJ2-7|TRBV21-1|-
TGTGCCAGCAGCAAACGGGGGGGAACCTACGAGCAGTACTTC
CASSKRGGTYEQYF
>TRBD1|TRBJ2-5|TRBV2|-
TGTGCCAGCAGTGAACGGACAGGAAGACAAGAGACCCAGTACTTC
CASSERTGRQETQYF
>-|TRBJ2-1|TRBV24-1|-
TGTGCCACCAGTGAGGTAGTAATCAATGAGCAGTTCTTC
CATSEVVINEQFF
>TRBD1|TRBJ1-4|TRBV7-2|-
TGTGCCAGCAGCTTCAGACAGGGAAGGGATGAAAAACTGTTTTTT
CASSFRQGRDEKLFF
>-|TRBJ1-1|TRBV20-1|-
TGCAGTGCTAGTGCCAGGGGCGGGGGCATCGGTTTCTTT
CSASARGGGIGFF
>TRBD1|TRBJ1-2|TRBV11-1|-
TGTGCCAGCACCCGACAGGGCAACTATGGCTACACCTTC
CASTRQGNYGYTF
>-|TRBJ2-1|TRBV27|-
TGTGCCAGCAGTTTCCGACAGGCGCCTTCCTACAATGAGCAGTTCTTC
CASSFRQAPSYNEQFF
>-|TRBJ2-3|TRBV5-4|-
TGTGCCAGCTTTAAGCTGACACAAGGGGCCCTTGATACGCAGTATTTT
CASFKLTQGALDTQYF
>TRBD1|TRBJ1-6|TRBV27|-
TGTGCCAGCAGTCAATCGTCAAATCCCCGACAGGGGGGCTCACCCCTCCACTTT
CASSQSSNPRQGGSPLHF
>-|TRBJ2-6|TRBV7-9|few
TGTGCCAGCAGCATAAGGGGCGCGTCCGGGGCCAACGTCCTGACTTTC
CASSIRGASGANVLTF
>-|TRBJ1-2|TRBV15|-
TGTGCCACCAGCAGAGGAGATCGGGGGGGCTACACCTTC
CATSRGDRGGYTF
>-|TRBJ2-7|TRBV11-2|-
TGTGCCAGCAGCCCCGTTTACGAGCAGTACTTC
CASSPVYEQYF
>TRBD1|TRBJ2-3|TRBV11-2|-
TGTGCCAGCAGTTCGACAGGGGGCGCAGATACGCAGTATTTT
CASSSTGGADTQYF
>-|TRBJ2-3|TRBV13|many
TGTGCCAGCAGCCGCTACACAGATACGCAGTATTTT
CASSRYTDTQYF
>TRBD1|TRBJ1-3|TRBV4-1|-
TGCGCCAGCAGCCCTGGACAGGGGGCTGGAAACACCATATATTTT
CASSPGQGAGNTIYF
>TRBD1|TRBJ2-7|TRBV7-2|few
TGTGCCAGCAGCCTCTACTGGGGCAGGACAGGCTACGAGCAGTACTTC
CASSLYWGRTGYEQYF
>TRBD2|TRBJ2-4|TRBV6-1|once
TGTGCCAGCAGTGACGTTGGCGGGAGGAGACCCTTGTCAGTCGGGATTCAGTACTTC
CASSDVGGRRPLSVGIQYF
>TRBD1|TRBJ1-1|TRBV30|-
TGTGCCTGGTGGACAGGGCCAGGGACTGAAGCTTTCTTT
CAWWTGPGTEAFF
>-|TRBJ2-3|TRBV4-3|once
TGCGCCAGCAGCCAAGACGTGCCAGGGGCGACCCCTAGCACAGATACGCAGTATTTT
CASSQDVPGATPSTDTQYF
>TRBD1|TRBJ1-2|TRBV19|-
TGTGCCAGTAGTACCAACAGGGGAAGCAACTATGGCTACACCTTC
CASSTNRGSNYGYTF
>TRBD1|TRBJ2-1|TRBV12-3/TRBV12-4|-
TGTGCCAGCAGTGGGACAGGGAACCATGAGCAGTTCTTC
CASSGTGNHEQFF
>TRBD1|TRBJ2-6|TRBV4-3|-
TGCGCCAGCAGCATGGGCAGGGGGTCTGGGGCCAACGTCCTGACTTTC
CASSMGRGSGANVLTF
>-|TRBJ1-1|TRBV29-1|-
TGCAGCCCAGGGACACTCGGGCGCACTGAAGCTTTCTTT
CSPGTLGRTEAFF
>TRBD2|TRBJ2-3|TRBV6-4|-
TGTGCCAGCGCCCCGGGGGACGGGAGGGGTTCAGATACGCAGTATTTT
CASAPGDGRGSDTQYF
>-|TRBJ1-5|TRBV7-2|-
TGTGCCAGCAGCTTAGGAGGGTATGGTCAGCCCCAGCATTTT
CASSLGGYGQPQHF
>TRBD1|TRBJ1-4|TRBV3-1/TRBV3-2|-
TGTGCCAGCCAGAGACAGGGGGATGAAAAACTGTTTTTT
CASQRQGDEKLFF
>-|TRBJ2-1|TRBV5-1|-
TGCGCCAGCAGCTTGGGTCCCAGGGTTCTAAATGAGCAGTTCTTC
CASSLGPRVLNEQFF
>-|TRBJ2-7|TRBV7-6|-
TGTGCCAGCAGCTTAGCAGGGAGCTCCTACGAGCAGTACTTC
CASSLAGSSYEQYF
>-|TRBJ1-1|TRBV11-2|-
TGTGCCAGCAACTTATTTTCCCCCATGGGGGGCACTGAAGCTTTCTTT
CASNLFSPMGGTEAFF
>TRBD2|TRBJ2-1|TRBV2|-
TGTGCCAGCAGTCGTAGCGGGGCCCGTTACAATGAGCAGTTCTTC
CASSRSGARYNEQFF